The next 18 T cell receptor beta chains were all read from a single sample in a study of early T cells in non-severe SARS-CoV-2 infection. Each CDR3 protein is one row after TCRdb ran MiXCR on the 5' RACE reads. The sample shows approximately 64,000 distinct CDR3 sequences, 15% to 20% of them seen only once. The starting material was whole blood, obtained at baseline. The receptors derive from an adult who was a healthcare worker with PCR-confirmed SARS-CoV-2 infection or an uninfected control (not recorded which).

The chain uses TRBV20-1 and TRBJ1-3; D gene unclear. The CDR3 extends over 11 amino acids. Trimming removed 6 bases from V and 7 bases from J, with 10 bases in between. Germline values: CDR1 DFQATT, CDR2 SNEGSKA (reference sequence). The CDR3 reads CSAADGNTIYF. In DNA, the CDR3 is TGCAGTGCCGCAGACGGGAACACCATATATTTT.

The J gene is TRBJ2-7, the V gene TRBV5-1; D remains ambiguous. Germline V gene sequence: CDR1 SGHRS, CDR2 YFSETQ. Trimming removed 0 bases at V and 1 base at J, with 8 bases between. The CDR3 has 14 residues. CDR3 coding DNA: TGCGCCAGCAGCTTGGCCCTGGATTCCTACGAGCAGTACTTC. Protein product: CASSLALDSYEQYF.

The table lists this clonotype with a few counts. The genes are TRBV20-1 and TRBJ1-5; TRBD1 might be the D (5 bases). Germline CDR1 DFQATT, CDR2 SNEGSKA (reference sequence). Trimming pared 0 bases from V and 3 bases from J, leaving 12 bases between. This CDR3 is 15 amino acids long. CDR3 in amino acids: CSARDGGAVNQPQHF. Written as DNA, the CDR3 is TGCAGTGCTAGAGATGGAGGGGCGGTCAATCAGCCCCAGCATTTT.

The rearrangement joins TRBV3-1 to TRBJ2-1; 8 positions match TRBD2. The CDR3 extends over 15 amino acids. CDR1 and CDR2 from the germline V gene are LGHDT and YNNKEL (reference sequence). V gave up 6 bases and J gave up 2 bases; unmatched junction bases: 6. CDR3 nucleotide sequence: TGTGCCAGCAGACGAACTAGCGGCCCCTACAATGAGCAGTTCTTC. Amino acid sequence: CASRRTSGPYNEQFF.

This clonotype was picked up many times. This chain connects TRBV9 to TRBJ1-2; D remains ambiguous. From germline, CDR1 is SGDLS and CDR2 YYNGEE. V dropped 0 bases and J dropped 0 bases, with 9 bases sitting between them. The CDR3 contains 15 residues. CDR3 nucleotide sequence: TGTGCCAGCAGCGTAGCGTGGGAAACTAACTATGGCTACACCTTC. Translated: CASSVAWETNYGYTF.

This clonotype was seen only a few times. The chain recombines TRBV28 with TRBJ2-7; 8 bases fit TRBD2. Germline V gene lookup returns CDR1 MDHEN and CDR2 SYDVKM. This CDR3 spans 14 amino acids. The trim removed 4 bases at V and 3 bases at J, leaving 5 bases unmatched. CDR3: CASSSGGNHYEQYF. The DNA for the CDR3 is TGTGCCAGCAGTTCGGGGGGGAATCACTACGAGCAGTACTTC.

The gene calls are TRBV3-1 and TRBJ2-5; TRBD2 matches 7 bases. The CDR3 has 13 residues. J was trimmed by 4 bases and V by 7 bases; bases with no gene match: 6. CDR1 and CDR2 (germline): LGHDT, YNNKEL (reference sequence). CDR3 DNA: TGTGCCAGCACGGCGGGAGCCCTAGAGACCCAGTACTTC. Encoded protein: CASTAGALETQYF.

This clonotype showed up many times. V gene TRBV27 combines with J gene TRBJ2-7; 10 nucleotides match TRBD1. Trimming cost V 5 bases and J 3 bases; bases outside gene matches: 7. The CDR3 has 15 residues. CDR1 and CDR2 from the germline V gene are MNHEY and SMNVEV (reference sequence). As DNA, the CDR3 is TGTGCCAGCAGTCCACCCGGACAGGGGGTCTACGAGCAGTACTTC. It is translated as CASSPPGQGVYEQYF.

This clonotype was counted ten times or more. DNA of the CDR3: TGCGCCAGCAGCCAAGTCCAAGGACAGGGGACAGATACGCAGTATTTT. Translation: CASSQVQGQGTDTQYF. This rearrangement joins TRBV4-3 to TRBJ2-3; 9 positions agree with TRBD1. This CDR3 has 16 residues. Germline V CDR1 and CDR2: LGHNA, YSLEER. J lost 3 bases, V lost 1 base, and 5 bases had no gene match.

This clonotype was seen ten or more times. A read error may account for a junction end that differs from germline. The chain combines TRBV6-2 or TRBV6-3 with TRBJ1-2; 7 bases are shared with TRBD1. The germline gives CDR1 MNHEY, CDR2 SVGEGT. The CDR3 sequence is 11 residues long. The CDR3 DNA sequence: TGTGCCAGCAGCACAAGACAGGGCGCAGCCTTC. It is translated as CASSTRQGAAF.

Concerning this clonotype: A much larger clone differs from this one at a single base, so this may be a read error. This chain connects TRBV5-1 to TRBJ1-2; D is uncertain. Germline V CDR1 and CDR2: SGHRS, YFSETQ. The CDR3 covers 12 residues. V gave up 0 bases and J gave up 3 bases, with 3 bases separating them. In DNA form, the CDR3 reads TGCGCCAGCAGCTTGGAGGACTATGGCTACACCTTC. Its protein product is CASSLEDYGYTF. Variable domain in full (rest from reference TRBV5-1 and TRBJ1-2): KAGVTQTPRYLIKTRGQQVTLSCSPISGHRSVSWYQQTPGQGLQFLFEYFSETQRNKGNFPGRFSGRQFSNSRSEMNVSTLELGDSALYLCASSLEDYGYTFGSGTRLTVV.

The chain links TRBV12-3 or TRBV12-4 to TRBJ1-2; D uncertain. The CDR3 length is 12 residues. Trimming left V 3 bases short and J 5 bases short, with 7 bases between. The CDR3: CASSFGSYGYTF. The CDR3 bases are TGTGCCAGCAGTTTCGGGAGTTATGGCTACACCTTC.

This chain connects TRBV18 to TRBJ1-6; D unresolved. Germline V gives CDR1 KGHSH, CDR2 LQKENI. The CDR3 is 14 amino acids. Trimming removed 2 bases from V and 8 bases from J, with 10 bases in between. The CDR3 is CASSPAKQYSPLHF. CDR3 bases: TGTGCCAGCTCACCAGCGAAGCAGTATTCACCCCTCCACTTT.

The V and J genes are TRBV4-3 and TRBJ1-1, with TRBD1 matching over 7 bases. Germline V gene sequence: CDR1 LGHNA, CDR2 YSLEER. Trimming took 4 bases from V and 4 from J; bases not matched to a gene: 6. The CDR3 is made up of 14 amino acids. The CDR3 DNA reads TGCGCCAGCAGCCTTGAACAGGGGACCACTGAAGCTTTCTTT. Amino acids: CASSLEQGTTEAFF.

The table lists this clonotype with a few counts. The chain has TRBV6-1 and TRBJ2-7; 10 bases are shared with TRBD1. The germline V gene encodes CDR1 MNHNS and CDR2 SASEGT. The length of the CDR3 is 13 residues. V trimming: 6 bases; J trimming: 2 bases; junction bases outside the gene matches: 1. The CDR3 nucleotides are TGTGCCAGCAGAGGACAGGGGGCCTACGAGCAGTACTTC. Translation gives CASRGQGAYEQYF.

This clonotype was counted only a few times. The rearrangement links TRBV24-1 to TRBJ2-1, with 10 bases lining up with TRBD2. With 4 bases clipped from V and 6 bases from J, the junction kept 2 bases outside the gene matches. Germline assignment: CDR1 KGHDR and CDR2 SFDVKD. The CDR3 is 14 residues long. The CDR3 DNA reads TGTGCCACCAGTGACAGCGGGAGGGGCAATGAGCAGTTCTTC. Encoded protein: CATSDSGRGNEQFF.

The V call is TRBV30, the J call TRBJ1-3, with D unclear. This CDR3 has 12 amino acids. Germline V gene data show CDR1 as GTSNPN and CDR2 as SVGIG (reference sequence). CDR3 in amino acids: CAIKKVGNTIYF. For the CDR3, the DNA is TGTGCAATTAAGAAAGTCGGAAACACCATATATTTT. Supplemented by reference TRBV30 and TRBJ1-3, the full variable domain reads SQTIHQWPATLVQPVGSPLSLECTVEGTSNPNLYWYRQAAGRGLQLLFYSVGIGQISSEVPQNLSASRPQDRQFILSSKKLLLSDSGFYLCAIKKVGNTIYFGEGSWLTVV.

This clonotype has just a few counts. V is TRBV19 and J is TRBJ2-3; 7 bases agree with TRBD1. V was clipped by 10 bases and J by 0 bases; unmatched bases: 10. CDR3 length equals 15 residues. CDR1 is LNHDA and CDR2 is SQIVND in the germline V gene (reference sequence). The CDR3, as DNA: TGTGCCACCGAACGAGGGGGCCCCAGCACAGATACGCAGTATTTT. Translated, it gives CATERGGPSTDTQYF.